A selection of T cell receptor beta chains follows, all from one sample in a study of shared clonotypes between healthy human individuals. Profiled with immunoSEQ multiplex PCR; TCRdb holds only in-frame clones, not every one. Among 110,000 or so clones listed, about 67% were seen once. Sequencing was performed on memory CD8+ T cells sorted from blood. The receptors originated from a woman aged 25 to 45 in good health. Each CDR3 is given with its conserved first and last residue. The D gene is left open where the match is weak. Clone size appears in some rows only: once, few, many, or a class for an expanded clone.

clone_size: once; j_call: TRBJ2-7; v_call: TRBV7-2; d_call: -; cdr3_nt: TGTGCCAGCAGCTTAGTCTGGGGCGTAGACTCCTACGAGCAGTACTTC; cdr3_aa: CASSLVWGVDSYEQYF
clone_size: -; j_call: TRBJ2-1; v_call: TRBV7-8; d_call: TRBD2; cdr3_nt: TGTGCCAGCAGCAATTCTGCCGGGAGGATCTCCTACAATGAGCAGTTCTTC; cdr3_aa: CASSNSAGRISYNEQFF
clone_size: many; j_call: TRBJ2-2; v_call: TRBV19; d_call: TRBD2; cdr3_nt: TGTGCCAGTAGTATCGACCTAGCGGGAGTCGGAACCGGGGAGCTGTTTTTT; cdr3_aa: CASSIDLAGVGTGELFF
clone_size: once; j_call: TRBJ2-7; v_call: TRBV5-4; d_call: TRBD2; cdr3_nt: TGTGCCAGTGGGACTAGCGGGACCTACGAGCAGTACTTC; cdr3_aa: CASGTSGTYEQYF
clone_size: -; j_call: TRBJ1-2; v_call: TRBV19; d_call: -; cdr3_nt: TGTGCCAGTAGTCTCATGGCAGACGGGAAGGGCTACACCTTC; cdr3_aa: CASSLMADGKGYTF
clone_size: -; j_call: TRBJ2-5; v_call: TRBV6-5; d_call: TRBD2; cdr3_nt: TGTGCCAGCAGTCGGCTAGCGGGTCTACCAGAGACCCAGTACTTC; cdr3_aa: CASSRLAGLPETQYF
clone_size: -; j_call: TRBJ2-5; v_call: TRBV18; d_call: -; cdr3_nt: TGTGCCAGCTCACCGAGTATAGGAGAGACCCAGTACTTC; cdr3_aa: CASSPSIGETQYF
clone_size: -; j_call: TRBJ2-7; v_call: TRBV10-2; d_call: -; cdr3_nt: TGCGCCAGCAGTGAGTCGACTCTTAGACGCGAGCAGTACTTC; cdr3_aa: CASSESTLRREQYF
clone_size: -; j_call: TRBJ2-6; v_call: TRBV6-6; d_call: -; cdr3_nt: TGTGCCAGCAGCCCGGGGCGCTCTGGGGCCAACGTCCTGACTTTC; cdr3_aa: CASSPGRSGANVLTF
clone_size: many; j_call: TRBJ1-1; v_call: TRBV28; d_call: TRBD1; cdr3_nt: TGTGCCAGCAGTCAACGACAGGGGCTATACACTGAAGCTTTCTTT; cdr3_aa: CASSQRQGLYTEAFF
clone_size: -; j_call: TRBJ1-5; v_call: TRBV7-8; d_call: -; cdr3_nt: TGTGCCAGCAGGAGCAACGGACCACAGCATTTT; cdr3_aa: CASRSNGPQHF
clone_size: once; j_call: TRBJ1-5; v_call: TRBV6-6; d_call: TRBD1; cdr3_nt: TGTGCCAGCAGTTACTCTCAGGGGGCGATTCAGCCCCAGCATTTT; cdr3_aa: CASSYSQGAIQPQHF
clone_size: -; j_call: TRBJ2-3; v_call: TRBV29-1; d_call: -; cdr3_nt: TGCAGCGTCCGCCCGGGCTCTAGCACAGATACGCAGTATTTT; cdr3_aa: CSVRPGSSTDTQYF
clone_size: -; j_call: TRBJ2-5; v_call: TRBV25-1; d_call: TRBD2; cdr3_nt: TGTGCCAGCCGGGAGGGGGTTGCTAGCGGGATGGAGACCCAGTACTTC; cdr3_aa: CASREGVASGMETQYF
clone_size: -; j_call: TRBJ1-5; v_call: TRBV2; d_call: -; cdr3_nt: TGTGCCAGCAGTGAAGCCTTGGGGTCCTATAGAAATCAGCCCCAGCATTTT; cdr3_aa: CASSEALGSYRNQPQHF
clone_size: -; j_call: TRBJ2-7; v_call: TRBV5-1; d_call: -; cdr3_nt: TGCGCCAGCCATGAAGGACACAGGAGCTCCTACGAGCAGTACTTC; cdr3_aa: CASHEGHRSSYEQYF
clone_size: -; j_call: TRBJ2-1; v_call: TRBV25-1; d_call: -; cdr3_nt: TGTGCCAGCAGTGGCGTCAGGGTATACAATGAGCAGTTCTTC; cdr3_aa: CASSGVRVYNEQFF
clone_size: -; j_call: TRBJ2-7; v_call: TRBV6-1; d_call: TRBD1; cdr3_nt: TGTGCCAGCAGTGAAAGGGCAGGGGGCTCCTACGAGCAGTACTTC; cdr3_aa: CASSERAGGSYEQYF
clone_size: -; j_call: TRBJ1-3; v_call: TRBV6-5; d_call: -; cdr3_nt: TGTGCCAGCTCCCTTCAGGACTCTGGAAACACCATATATTTT; cdr3_aa: CASSLQDSGNTIYF
clone_size: -; j_call: TRBJ2-1; v_call: TRBV29-1; d_call: -; cdr3_nt: TGCAGCGTTGTCCACGCGGACTCCTACAATGAGCAGTTCTTC; cdr3_aa: CSVVHADSYNEQFF
clone_size: -; j_call: TRBJ2-4; v_call: TRBV6-5; d_call: TRBD2; cdr3_nt: TGTGCCAGCAGTTACTCGACTGCGGGAGGAGAAAACATTCAGTACTTC; cdr3_aa: CASSYSTAGGENIQYF
clone_size: -; j_call: TRBJ2-1; v_call: TRBV4-2; d_call: -; cdr3_nt: TGTGCCAGCAGCCTATTAACCGACCCTTACAATGAGCAGTTCTTC; cdr3_aa: CASSLLTDPYNEQFF
clone_size: -; j_call: TRBJ2-7; v_call: TRBV11-2; d_call: -; cdr3_nt: TGTGCCAGCAGCTTAGGGGCAGGGACCTACGAGCAGTACTTC; cdr3_aa: CASSLGAGTYEQYF
clone_size: -; j_call: TRBJ2-7; v_call: TRBV4-2; d_call: -; cdr3_nt: TGTGCCAGCAGCCTAGAATCGGGGAGTCAGGAGCAGTACTTC; cdr3_aa: CASSLESGSQEQYF
clone_size: -; j_call: TRBJ1-1; v_call: TRBV7-8; d_call: -; cdr3_nt: TGTGCCAGCAACTCCGGGCTGCCTGAAGCTTTCTTT; cdr3_aa: CASNSGLPEAFF
clone_size: -; j_call: TRBJ2-1; v_call: TRBV15; d_call: TRBD2; cdr3_nt: TGTGCCACCAGCAGCGTTTGGGGACTAGTGCAGTTCTTC; cdr3_aa: CATSSVWGLVQFF
clone_size: -; j_call: TRBJ2-6; v_call: TRBV19; d_call: TRBD2; cdr3_nt: TGTGCCAGTACTCGGGTGGGACTAGCGGGAGGTCTCGCTGGGGCCAACGTCCTGACTTTC; cdr3_aa: CASTRVGLAGGLAGANVLTF
clone_size: once; j_call: TRBJ1-4; v_call: TRBV18; d_call: TRBD1; cdr3_nt: TGTGCCAGCTCACCCCGACAGGGTGTTTATGAAAAACTGTTTTTT; cdr3_aa: CASSPRQGVYEKLFF
clone_size: -; j_call: TRBJ1-2; v_call: TRBV28; d_call: -; cdr3_nt: TGTGCCAGCAGTTTAGGAGGGCAGGGTCCCACATTTAACTATGGCTACACCTTC; cdr3_aa: CASSLGGQGPTFNYGYTF
clone_size: -; j_call: TRBJ2-7; v_call: TRBV21-1; d_call: -; cdr3_nt: TGTGCCAGCAGCAAAGTTCGTCGGAGTACATACTACGAGCAGTACTTC; cdr3_aa: CASSKVRRSTYYEQYF
clone_size: -; j_call: TRBJ2-2; v_call: TRBV7-2; d_call: TRBD2; cdr3_nt: TGTGCCAGCAGCTTAGGACTAGCGGAGATAAACACCGGGGAGCTGTTTTTT; cdr3_aa: CASSLGLAEINTGELFF
clone_size: -; j_call: TRBJ2-7; v_call: TRBV6-1; d_call: -; cdr3_nt: TGTGCCAGCAGTGAAGTGGGGCCTGCCTACGAGCAGTACTTC; cdr3_aa: CASSEVGPAYEQYF
clone_size: -; j_call: TRBJ2-7; v_call: TRBV5-6; d_call: -; cdr3_nt: TGTGCCAGCAGCCTGAGCCCGGGACACTTCTACGAGCAGTACTTC; cdr3_aa: CASSLSPGHFYEQYF
clone_size: -; j_call: TRBJ2-7; v_call: TRBV6-6; d_call: -; cdr3_nt: TGTGCCAGCGGTGGGGGTAACTACGAGCAGTACTTC; cdr3_aa: CASGGGNYEQYF
clone_size: -; j_call: TRBJ2-7; v_call: TRBV11-3; d_call: TRBD1; cdr3_nt: TGTGCCAGCAGCTTAGTAGGTTGGAGGGACAGGGGGCGGGACCCCTACGAGCAGTACTTC; cdr3_aa: CASSLVGWRDRGRDPYEQYF